One and the same sample provided the 25 T cell receptor beta chains below, sequenced in a study of blood T cell repertoires in COVID-19. Assay used: immunoSEQ multiplex PCR; TCRdb lists only in-frame clones, some missing. The sample contains roughly 250,000 clones, around 88% of which appear only once. The sequenced material came from peripheral blood. The receptor source for this set is a man aged 35-49 years with active or convalescent COVID-19.

The V call is TRBV5-1, the J call TRBJ2-3; 7 positions match TRBD2. Germline V gene lookup returns CDR1 SGHRS and CDR2 YFSETQ. The CDR3 length is 15 residues. The V segment lost 0 bases and the J segment 3 bases; nucleotides outside the gene matches: 4. The CDR3 DNA is TGCGCCAGCAGCTTGGGACTAGCTATGACAGATACGCAGTATTTT. Its protein product is CASSLGLAMTDTQYF.

This rearrangement joins TRBV10-3 to TRBJ2-7, with D possibly matching TRBD2 (5 bases). The CDR3 runs 12 residues. Germline assignment: CDR1 ENHRY and CDR2 SYGVKD. Trimming took off 2 bases at V and 7 bases at J, with 9 bases between the two ends. CDR3: CAISEMREEQYF. In DNA, the CDR3 is TGTGCCATCAGTGAGATGAGGGAGGAGCAGTACTTC.

The chain has TRBV29-1 and TRBJ2-1; D remains ambiguous. Trimming took 5 bases from V and 0 from J, leaving 17 bases between them. Germline V gene lookup returns CDR1 SQVTM and CDR2 ANQGSEA. The CDR3 length is 16 residues. CDR3 bases: TGCAGCGTTAAGAGTAGGAGTCCGGGCTCCTACAATGAGCAGTTCTTC. Its protein is CSVKSRSPGSYNEQFF.

The chain carries TRBV19 and TRBJ1-5; 7 bases are a match to TRBD1. The CDR3 loop spans 13 amino acids. Germline CDR1 reads LNHDA; CDR2 reads SQIVND (reference sequence). J gave up 7 bases and V 6 bases, and 6 bases lay outside the gene matches. The CDR3 loop is CASSKTGQQPQHF. For the CDR3, the DNA is TGTGCCAGTAGCAAGACAGGGCAACAGCCCCAGCATTTT.

The gene calls are TRBV6-1 and TRBJ2-1; 11 bases line up with TRBD2. This CDR3 spans 15 amino acids. Germline assignment: CDR1 MNHNS and CDR2 SASEGT. Germline trimming cut 6 bases from V and 4 bases from J; bases unmatched to any gene: 5. CDR3 in DNA: TGTGCCAGCAGACCTAGCGGGGGGCTATACAATGAGCAGTTCTTC. It codes for CASRPSGGLYNEQFF.

The sample holds one count of this clone. The chain links TRBV19 to TRBJ1-1; TRBD1 agrees at 9 bases. The germline V gene has CDR1 LNHDA and CDR2 SQIVND (reference sequence). After removal of 6 bases from V and 4 bases from J, the junction contained 6 bases not matched to a gene. This CDR3 has 14 amino acids. DNA of the CDR3: TGTGCCAGTAGCCTACAGGGGGCCGGCACTGAAGCTTTCTTT. Encoded protein: CASSLQGAGTEAFF.

The chain joins TRBV30 to TRBJ1-2; 8 nucleotides align to TRBD1. Germline-derived CDR1 and CDR2 are GTSNPN and SVGIG (reference sequence). The CDR3 has 15 amino acids. V was clipped by 1 base and J by 0 bases; unmatched bases: 4. The DNA of the CDR3 is TGTGCCTGGAGTGAGCAGGGGGCCTCTAACTATGGCTACACCTTC. This encodes CAWSEQGASNYGYTF.

In this sample, this clone turned up a few times. V is TRBV7-9 and J is TRBJ1-2; TRBD1 might be the D (5 bases). The CDR3 has 14 amino acids. Trimming removed 1 base at V and 2 bases at J, with 8 bases between. CDR1 and CDR2 from the germline V gene are SEHNR and FQNEAQ (reference sequence). In DNA form, the CDR3 reads TGTGCCAGCAGCTTAGGACAGCAGAACTATGGCTACACCTTC. Protein sequence: CASSLGQQNYGYTF.

This sequence joins TRBV6-5 and TRBJ2-7, with TRBD2 as a possible D gene (6 bases). The CDR3 totals 14 residues. The V gene's germline CDR1 is MNHEY and CDR2 SVGAGI. Trimming removed 7 bases at V and 0 bases at J, with 13 bases between. CDR3 in DNA: TGTGCCAGCAAGTTGACTAGTAGCTCCTACGAGCAGTACTTC. Protein product: CASKLTSSSYEQYF.

The chain couples TRBV11-3 to TRBJ2-2; tentative D call: TRBD1 (5 bases). Germline values: CDR1 SGHNT, CDR2 YENEEA. The CDR3 runs to 16 residues. The germline V and J ends were trimmed by 0 bases and 4 bases, with 12 bases remaining between them. CDR3 nucleotide sequence: TGTGCCAGCAGCTTAGATTGGGGCTCGGGCACCGGGGAGCTGTTTTTT. Protein sequence: CASSLDWGSGTGELFF.

The CDR3 loop is CASSLLGGGAEYNEQFF. The CDR3 DNA reads as TGTGCCAGCAGTTTATTAGGCGGGGGGGCCGAATACAATGAGCAGTTCTTC. This chain uses TRBV28 with TRBJ2-1; 9 bases match TRBD2. CDR1 MDHEN and CDR2 SYDVKM come from the germline V gene. V lost 1 base and J lost 4; bases outside the gene matches: 8. The CDR3 has 17 amino acids.

The rearrangement links TRBV6-5 to TRBJ1-1; perhaps TRBD1 as D (5 bases). Germline-derived CDR1 and CDR2 are MNHEY and SVGAGI. The CDR3 runs 13 residues. Deletions cut 2 bases from V and 2 bases from J, with 6 bases between. In DNA form, the CDR3 reads TGTGCCAGCAGTTACAGGGGAAACACTGAAGCTTTCTTT. Translation gives CASSYRGNTEAFF.

The chain joins TRBV5-1 to TRBJ1-5; D possibly corresponds to TRBD1 (6 bases). The CDR3 contains 15 residues. The germline CDR1 and CDR2 sequences are SGHRS and YFSETQ. With 5 bases removed from V and 3 bases from J, the gap between germline ends came to 15 bases. For the CDR3, the DNA is TGCGCCAGCAGGTTAGGGGGAGATGCCAATCAGCCCCAGCATTTT. It translates to CASRLGGDANQPQHF.

This chain links TRBV5-5 with TRBJ2-2; 7 nucleotides match TRBD1. Unmatched junction bases numbered 2, after V lost 0 bases and J lost 6 bases. Germline V CDR1 and CDR2: SGHKS, YYEKEE (reference sequence). The CDR3 is made up of 14 amino acids. The CDR3 bases are TGTGCCAGCAGCTTGGGGGACAGAGCCGGGGAGCTGTTTTTT. This encodes CASSLGDRAGELFF.

This rearrangement joins TRBV10-3 to TRBJ2-3; no clear D. Germline lookup yields CDR1 ENHRY and CDR2 SYGVKD. Trimming cost V 11 bases and J 2 bases, with 11 bases left between them. The CDR3 extends over 12 amino acids. For the CDR3, the DNA is TGTGCCCTTAGCAAGAACACAGATACGCAGTATTTT. Amino acids: CALSKNTDTQYF.

This chain uses TRBV5-1 with TRBJ1-1; TRBD1 matches at 8 bases. Per the germline V gene, CDR1 is SGHRS and CDR2 is YFSETQ. V shed 2 bases, J shed 8 bases, and the junction held 11 bases outside the gene matches. The CDR3 has 15 residues. This CDR3 reads CASSLQDRVWGEAFF. DNA for the CDR3: TGCGCCAGCAGCTTACAGGACAGGGTGTGGGGCGAAGCTTTCTTT.

CDR3: CASSDRGSSPLHF. CDR3 DNA: TGTGCCAGCAGCGACAGGGGTAGTTCACCCCTCCACTTT. The chain has TRBV6-5 and TRBJ1-6, with TRBD1 identical over 8 bases. Trimming removed 6 bases from V and 9 bases from J; junction bases left unmatched: 4. The CDR3 loop spans 13 amino acids. Germline V CDR1 and CDR2: MNHEY, SVGAGI.

The CDR3 here is CAWSSRLAGQETQYF. CDR3 DNA: TGTGCCTGGAGTTCCCGACTAGCGGGACAAGAGACCCAGTACTTC. The rearrangement joins TRBV30 to TRBJ2-5; 11 nucleotides align to TRBD2. CDR3 size: 15 residues. V lost 2 bases and J lost 2; bases outside the gene matches: 4. Germline loops: CDR1 GTSNPN, CDR2 SVGIG (reference sequence).

The chain joins TRBV29-1 to TRBJ2-7, with 7 bases lining up with TRBD2. Germline assignment: CDR1 SQVTM and CDR2 ANQGSEA. The CDR3 has 16 amino acids. V lost 6 bases and J lost 3; bases outside the gene matches: 17. DNA for the CDR3: TGCAGCGTGGTACGGGGGGTCCGGGCCTTGGGCTACGAGCAGTACTTC. Encoded protein: CSVVRGVRALGYEQYF.

The chain combines TRBV2 with TRBJ2-7; 9 bases are a match to TRBD1. Looked up from germline, CDR1 is SNHLY and CDR2 is FYNNEI. The CDR3 runs 14 residues. The V and J ends lost 6 bases and 3 bases, in that order; junction bases with no gene match: 6. CDR3 bases: TGTGCCAGCAGAGGGACAGGGAGTTTCTACGAGCAGTACTTC. It codes for CASRGTGSFYEQYF.

The V call is TRBV2, the J call TRBJ2-2; 9 bases are shared with TRBD1. The V gene end was trimmed by 8 bases and the J gene end by 4 bases; junction bases not matched to a gene: 8. The CDR3 has 15 amino acids. Per the germline V gene, CDR1 is SNHLY and CDR2 is FYNNEI. The CDR3, as DNA: TGTGCCAGCGGTCCGACAGGGGGAAGCACCGGGGAGCTGTTTTTT. Translated, it gives CASGPTGGSTGELFF.

The chain links TRBV30 to TRBJ1-4; TRBD1 is a possible D gene (5 bases). The CDR3 sequence is 13 residues long. Trimming removed 4 bases from V and 5 bases from J, with 11 bases in between. Per the germline V gene, CDR1 is GTSNPN and CDR2 is SVGIG (reference sequence). The CDR3 protein is CAWKLGVNEKLFF. The CDR3 bases are TGTGCCTGGAAGTTAGGGGTAAATGAAAAACTGTTTTTT. The full variable domain, its missing parts supplied by reference TRBV30 and TRBJ1-4, is SQTIHQWPATLVQPVGSPLSLECTVEGTSNPNLYWYRQAAGRGLQLLFYSVGIGQISSEVPQNLSASRPQDRQFILSSKKLLLSDSGFYLCAWKLGVNEKLFFGSGTQLSVL.

This CDR3 is CASSREGNEQFF. CDR3 coding DNA: TGTGCCAGCAGCCGGGAGGGTAATGAGCAGTTCTTC. The chain uses TRBV5-6 and TRBJ2-1; TRBD2 agrees at 8 bases. The trim removed 4 bases at V and 7 bases at J, leaving 1 base unmatched. Germline CDR1 is SGHDT and CDR2 is YYEEEE. The CDR3 loop spans 12 amino acids.

The gene calls are TRBV7-3 and TRBJ1-1; D not certain. Germline V gives CDR1 SGHTA, CDR2 FQGTGA. The CDR3 length is 15 residues. V lost 5 bases and J 1 base, leaving 14 bases between the germline ends. For the CDR3, the DNA is TGTGCCAGCAGCCCCCGGGGAGGCGGGAACACTGAAGCTTTCTTT. Its translation: CASSPRGGGNTEAFF.

J is TRBJ2-1 and V is TRBV6-5; 11 nucleotides agree with TRBD2. The V and J ends lost 2 bases and 9 bases, in that order; junction bases with no gene match: 9. Germline V gene lookup returns CDR1 MNHEY and CDR2 SVGAGI. CDR3 length: 16 residues. CDR3 nucleotide sequence: TGTGCCAGCAGTTACGTTACTAGCGGGAGTGTCGGTGAGCAGTTCTTC. Translated: CASSYVTSGSVGEQFF.